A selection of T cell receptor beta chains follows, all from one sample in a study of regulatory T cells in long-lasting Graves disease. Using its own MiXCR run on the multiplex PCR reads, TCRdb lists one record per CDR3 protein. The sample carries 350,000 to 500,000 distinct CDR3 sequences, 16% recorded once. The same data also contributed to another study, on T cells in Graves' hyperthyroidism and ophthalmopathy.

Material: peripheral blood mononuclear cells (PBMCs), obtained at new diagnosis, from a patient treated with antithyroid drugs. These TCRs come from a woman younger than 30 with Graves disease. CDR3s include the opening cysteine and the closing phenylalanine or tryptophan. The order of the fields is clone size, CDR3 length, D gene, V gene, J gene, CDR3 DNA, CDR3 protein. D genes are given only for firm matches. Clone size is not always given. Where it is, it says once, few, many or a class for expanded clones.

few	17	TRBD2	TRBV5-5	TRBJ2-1	TGTGCCAGCAGCTTTGGGCCAACTAGCGGTCTCCACAATGAGCAGTTCTTC	CASSFGPTSGLHNEQFF
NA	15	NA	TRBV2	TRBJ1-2	TGTGCCGGCAGCTTAGGCCGGGTCAGGGACTATGGCTACACCTTC	CAGSLGRVRDYGYTF
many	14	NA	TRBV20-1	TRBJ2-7	TGCAGTGCTAGGGCTCTAGACCAGGCCTACGAGCAGTACTTC	CSARALDQAYEQYF
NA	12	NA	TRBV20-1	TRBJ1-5	TGCAGTGCTTCGGGGGCGCGTCAGCCCCAGCATTTT	CSASGARQPQHF
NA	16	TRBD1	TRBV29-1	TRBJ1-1	TGCAGCGTTTCCGGGACAGGGGGCCCCCTGAACACTGAAGCTTTCTTT	CSVSGTGGPLNTEAFF
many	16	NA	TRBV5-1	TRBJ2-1	TGCGCCAGCAGCTTGACGGGGGCTCTCTATGACAATGAGCAGTTCTTC	CASSLTGALYDNEQFF
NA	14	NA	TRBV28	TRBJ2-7	TGTGCCAGCAAGGCTGGAAGCAGGGGCTACGAGCAGTACTTC	CASKAGSRGYEQYF
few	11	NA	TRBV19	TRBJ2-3	TGTGCCATCCGAAACGGAGATACGCAGTATTTT	CAIRNGDTQYF
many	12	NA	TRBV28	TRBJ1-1	TGTGCCACCACCCGGGGGAACACTGAAGCTTTCTTT	CATTRGNTEAFF
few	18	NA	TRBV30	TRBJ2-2	TGTGCCTGGAGTTCAGATACTGCGAGAACAGGGAGTACCGGGGAGCTGTTTTTT	CAWSSDTARTGSTGELFF
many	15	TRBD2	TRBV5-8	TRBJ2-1	TGTGCCAGCAGCATGGGACTAGCGGGAGCGGATGAGCAGTTCTTC	CASSMGLAGADEQFF
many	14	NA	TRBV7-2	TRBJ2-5	TGTGCCAGCAGCCACCGCGGCGACTTGGAGACCCAGTACTTC	CASSHRGDLETQYF
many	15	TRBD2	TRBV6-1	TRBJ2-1	TGTGCCAGCAGACCTTCTAGCGGGAGTTCCAATGAGCAGTTCTTC	CASRPSSGSSNEQFF
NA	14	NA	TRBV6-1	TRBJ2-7	TGTGCCAGCAGTGAATTCACTAAACCTTACGAGCAGTACTTC	CASSEFTKPYEQYF
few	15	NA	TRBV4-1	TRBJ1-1	TGCGCCAGCAGCCATCCAGGGGTTCTGGGCACTGAAGCTTTCTTT	CASSHPGVLGTEAFF
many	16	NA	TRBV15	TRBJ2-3	TGTGCCACCAGCCTTTACGGGGACATCAGCACAGATACGCAGTATTTT	CATSLYGDISTDTQYF
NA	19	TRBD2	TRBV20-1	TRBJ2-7	TGCAGTGCTAGGTCTTCCCGCCTAGTGCCGGGACTAGCGGCCTACGAGCAGTACTTC	CSARSSRLVPGLAAYEQYF
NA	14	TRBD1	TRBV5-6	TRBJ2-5	TGTGCCAGCAGCTTGGGAGACAGGGCAGAGATCCAGTACTTC	CASSLGDRAEIQYF
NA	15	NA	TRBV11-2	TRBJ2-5	TGTGCCAGCAGCGGGGTCAGGGGGGCGCAAGAGACCCAGTACTTC	CASSGVRGAQETQYF
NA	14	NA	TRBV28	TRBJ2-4	TGTGCCAGCAGTTTTGGGGGCGGCAAAAACATTCAGTACTTC	CASSFGGGKNIQYF
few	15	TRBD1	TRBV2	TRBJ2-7	TGTGTCAGCAGTGAAGCTTCAGGGGGAACCTACGAGCAGTACTTC	CVSSEASGGTYEQYF
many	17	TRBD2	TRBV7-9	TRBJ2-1	TGTGCCGGAGAAGGTGGGAGGACTAGCGGGATCCACAATGAGCAGTTCTTC	CAGEGGRTSGIHNEQFF
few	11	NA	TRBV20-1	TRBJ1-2	TGCAGTGCTAGAGATCTCGACATGGCAACCTTC	CSARDLDMATF
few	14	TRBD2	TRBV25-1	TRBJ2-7	TGTGCGACCGGGACTAGCGGCACTTTCTACGAGCAGTACTTC	CATGTSGTFYEQYF
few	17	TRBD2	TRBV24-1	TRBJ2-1	TGTGCCACCAGTGACCCTATGGTGGGACTAGCGGTGACGGGGCAGTTCTTC	CATSDPMVGLAVTGQFF
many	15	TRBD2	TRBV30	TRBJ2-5	TGTGCCTGGAGTGTAGGGACTAGCGGGAGAGAGACCCAGTACTTC	CAWSVGTSGRETQYF
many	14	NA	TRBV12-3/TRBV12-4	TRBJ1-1	TGTGCCAGCAGCATCGAGGGGTCGAACACTGAAGCTTTCTTT	CASSIEGSNTEAFF
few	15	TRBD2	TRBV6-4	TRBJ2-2	TGTGCCAGCAGTGACGAGGGCGGGAGCACCGGGGAGCTGTTTTTT	CASSDEGGSTGELFF
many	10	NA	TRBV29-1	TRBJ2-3	TGCAGCGTTGCTACTGAGACGCAGTATTTT	CSVATETQYF
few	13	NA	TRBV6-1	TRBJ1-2	TGTGCCAGCACCCCGGGACAACCTTTCGGCTACACCTTC	CASTPGQPFGYTF
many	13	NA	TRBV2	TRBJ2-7	TGTGCCAGCACTAGCGAGAAATCCTACGAGCAGTACTTC	CASTSEKSYEQYF
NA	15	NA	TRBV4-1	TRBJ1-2	TGCGCCAGCAGTACACATACTCGGCGGGACTATGGCTACACCTTC	CASSTHTRRDYGYTF
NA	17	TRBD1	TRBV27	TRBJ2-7	TGTGCCAGCAGTCCCCGGGACAGGCTGGGCCCGGGGTACGAGCAGTACTTC	CASSPRDRLGPGYEQYF
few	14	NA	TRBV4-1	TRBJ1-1	TGCGCCAGCAGCCTATTCAGGGTTGGCACTGAAGCTTTCTTT	CASSLFRVGTEAFF
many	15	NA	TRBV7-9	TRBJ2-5	TGTGCCAGCAGCTTTCAATTCGCAGGGCAAGAGACCCAGTACTTC	CASSFQFAGQETQYF
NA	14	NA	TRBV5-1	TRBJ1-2	TGCGCCAGCAGCTTGGATCGGGGCGGCTATGGCTACGCCTTC	CASSLDRGGYGYAF
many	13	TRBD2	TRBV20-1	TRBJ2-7	TGCAGTACCATCGGACTAGCGGCCTACGAGCAGTACTTC	CSTIGLAAYEQYF
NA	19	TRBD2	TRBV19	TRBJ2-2	TGTGCCAGTAGTATAGATCCAGTTGCGGGAGCCTTTATGGGCGGGGAGCTGTTTTTT	CASSIDPVAGAFMGGELFF
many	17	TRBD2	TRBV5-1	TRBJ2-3	TGCGCCAGCAGCTTGCCTCTAGCGGGAGGTTCAGCAGATACGCAGTATTTT	CASSLPLAGGSADTQYF
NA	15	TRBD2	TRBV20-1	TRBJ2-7	TGCAGTGCTAGATTAACTAGCGCCGGGGACTACGAGCAGTACTTC	CSARLTSAGDYEQYF
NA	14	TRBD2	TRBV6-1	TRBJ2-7	TGTGCCAGCAGCCCCGGACTAGGGCCCTACGAGCAGTACTTC	CASSPGLGPYEQYF
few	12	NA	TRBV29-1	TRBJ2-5	TGCAGCGTTGGTCAGGGGATTGAGACCCAGTACTTC	CSVGQGIETQYF